This record concerns one T cell receptor beta chain sequence. Its antigen remains unidentified. This sample was included in a study of T cell responses to AZD1222 COVID-19 vaccine. Whole-study context: Combined were second doses at about 4 or about 12 weeks.

The study, taken as a whole, reports: The number of AZD1222 recipients seropositive at baseline was only 5 to 7. Among the donors, most were white British and more were female, and clonal diversity was possibly underestimated.

TCRdb keeps only in-frame clones here, not all; method: immunoSEQ multiplex PCR. The sample includes roughly 97,000 clones, about 88% of them seen just once. This CDR3 spans 14 amino acids. Germline V CDR1 and CDR2: SGHTS, YDEGEE. The V and J ends lost 9 bases and 1 base respectively, with 16 bases between them. The sample here was peripheral blood, taken on day 0 of AZD1222 vaccination. The origin of this receptor is an adult in good health. This chain connects TRBV5-8 to TRBJ1-1; D not resolved. The chain's CDR3 is CAIRGDFRNTEAFF. CDR3 DNA sequence: TGTGCCATCCGCGGGGATTTTAGGAACACTGAAGCTTTCTTT.